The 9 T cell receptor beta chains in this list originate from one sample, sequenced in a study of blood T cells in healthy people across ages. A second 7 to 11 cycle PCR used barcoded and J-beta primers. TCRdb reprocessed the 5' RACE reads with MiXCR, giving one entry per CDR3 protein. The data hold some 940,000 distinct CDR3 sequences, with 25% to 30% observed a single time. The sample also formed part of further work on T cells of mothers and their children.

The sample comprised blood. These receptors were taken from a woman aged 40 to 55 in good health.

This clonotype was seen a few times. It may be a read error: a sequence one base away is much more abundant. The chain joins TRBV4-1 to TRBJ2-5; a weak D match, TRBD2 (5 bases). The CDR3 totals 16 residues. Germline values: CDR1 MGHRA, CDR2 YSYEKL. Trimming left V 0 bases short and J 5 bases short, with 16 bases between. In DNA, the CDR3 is TGCGCCAGCAGCCAAGATTGGGCTAGTTCGGGGGAGACCCAGTACTTC. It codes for CASSQDWASSGETQYF.

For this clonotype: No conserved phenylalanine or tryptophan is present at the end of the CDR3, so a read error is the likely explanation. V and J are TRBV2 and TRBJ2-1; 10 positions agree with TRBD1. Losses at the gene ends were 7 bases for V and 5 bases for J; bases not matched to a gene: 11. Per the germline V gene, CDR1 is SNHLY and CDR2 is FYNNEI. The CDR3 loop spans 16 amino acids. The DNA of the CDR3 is TGTGCCAGCAACCCTCTAGACAGGGGGCTTGACAATGAGCAGTTCGTC. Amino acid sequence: CASNPLDRGLDNEQFV.

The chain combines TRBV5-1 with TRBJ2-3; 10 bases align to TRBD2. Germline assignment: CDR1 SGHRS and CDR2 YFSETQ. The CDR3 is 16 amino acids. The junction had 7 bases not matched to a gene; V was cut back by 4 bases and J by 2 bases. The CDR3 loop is CASSRTSGVLTDTQYF. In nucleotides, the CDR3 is TGCGCCAGCAGCAGGACTAGCGGCGTGCTCACAGATACGCAGTATTTT.

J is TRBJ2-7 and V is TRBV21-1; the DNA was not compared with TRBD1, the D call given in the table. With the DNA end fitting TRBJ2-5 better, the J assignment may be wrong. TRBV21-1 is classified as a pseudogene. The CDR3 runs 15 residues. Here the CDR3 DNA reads TGTGCCAGCAGCAAACGGGTACAGGCGGTGGAGACCCAGTACTTC. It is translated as CASSKRVQAVETQYF.

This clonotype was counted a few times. CDR3 sequence: CASSLEGKHGYTF. The CDR3 DNA sequence: TGCGCCAGCAGCTTGGAGGGAAAACATGGCTACACCTTC. This chain links TRBV5-1 with TRBJ1-2; D call uncertain. The V end lost 0 bases, the J end lost 6 bases, and 9 bases lay between the germline ends. The CDR3 sequence is 13 residues long. Germline CDR1 is SGHRS and CDR2 is YFSETQ.

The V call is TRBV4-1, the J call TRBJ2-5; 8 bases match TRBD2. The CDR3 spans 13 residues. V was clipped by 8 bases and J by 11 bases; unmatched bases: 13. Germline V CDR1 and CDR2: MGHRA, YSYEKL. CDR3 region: CASRGRGAGEQYF. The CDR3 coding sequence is TGCGCCAGCCGGGGGCGGGGGGCGGGAGAGCAGTACTTC.

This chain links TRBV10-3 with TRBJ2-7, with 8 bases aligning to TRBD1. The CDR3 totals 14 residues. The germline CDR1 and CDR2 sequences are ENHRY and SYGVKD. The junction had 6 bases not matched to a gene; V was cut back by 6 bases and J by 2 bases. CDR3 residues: CAISPTGVAYEQYF. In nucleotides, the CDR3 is TGTGCCATCAGCCCGACAGGGGTTGCCTACGAGCAGTACTTC.

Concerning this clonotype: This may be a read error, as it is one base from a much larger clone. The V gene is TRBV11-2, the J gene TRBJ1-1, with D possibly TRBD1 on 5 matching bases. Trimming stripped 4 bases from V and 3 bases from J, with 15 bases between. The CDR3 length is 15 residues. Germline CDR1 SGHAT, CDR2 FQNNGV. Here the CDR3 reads CASSSSGTGDTEAFF. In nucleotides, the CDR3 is TGTGCCAGCAGCTCCTCGGGAACAGGAGACACTGAAGCTTTCTTT.

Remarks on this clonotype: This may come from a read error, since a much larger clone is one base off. The CDR3 loop is CSAAWGGTGGNEQYF. The DNA of the CDR3 is TGCAGCGCCGCATGGGGAGGGACAGGGGGCAATGAGCAGTACTTC. The rearrangement links TRBV29-1 to TRBJ2-5, with 12 bases fitting TRBD1. The CDR3 sequence is 15 residues long. CDR1 is SQVTM, CDR2 ANQGSEA, per germline. Trimming cost V 7 bases and J 11 bases; bases outside gene matches: 17. Full variable domain (remainder filled in from reference TRBV29-1 and TRBJ2-5): SAVISQKPSRDICQRGTSLTIQCQVDSQVTMMFWYRQQPGQSLTLIATANQGSEATYESGFVIDKFPISRPNLTFSTLTVSNMSPEDSSIYLCSAAWGGTGGNEQYFGPGTRLLVL.